The 29 T cell receptor beta chains reported below all come from one sample, sequenced in a study of cytomegalovirus exposure and HLA in healthy donors. With 60 Vbeta and 13 Jbeta primers, the PCR was carried out. Produced via immunoSEQ multiplex PCR; TCRdb's table is partial and in-frame only. The sample records more than 90,000 clones, nearly 80% being singletons. The specimen sequenced was PBMCs. Every receptor here comes from a middle-aged woman in good health and CMV-seronegative.

This chain connects TRBV25-1 to TRBJ1-1; 8 bases map to TRBD1. The V gene end was trimmed by 10 bases and the J gene end by 8 bases; junction bases not matched to a gene: 6. The CDR3 covers 11 residues. Per germline, CDR1 MGHDK and CDR2 SYGVNS. The CDR3 coding sequence is TGTGCCACGCGGACAGGGATCGAAGCTTTCTTT. Translation: CATRTGIEAFF.

The gene calls are TRBV7-3 and TRBJ1-1; 8 bases line up with TRBD1. V lost 2 bases to trimming and J lost 2 bases; unmatched junction nucleotides: 4. This CDR3 is built from 15 residues. In germline, CDR1 is SGHTA, CDR2 FQGTGA. The CDR3 sequence is CASSLQGAPNTEAFF. DNA for the CDR3: TGTGCCAGCAGCTTACAGGGGGCCCCAAACACTGAAGCTTTCTTT.

The rearrangement joins TRBV7-2 to TRBJ2-7; unclear D gene. Germline-derived CDR1 and CDR2 are SGHTA and FQGNSA. Between the trimmed V and J ends, which lost 1 base and 6 bases, there was a span of 10 bases. The CDR3 consists of 13 residues. The CDR3 nucleotides are TGTGCCAGCAGCTTAGGCTATGGTGTCGAGCAGTACTTC. Protein product: CASSLGYGVEQYF.

The chain recombines TRBV20-1 with TRBJ1-2; no reliable D call. Trimming shortened V by 2 bases and J by 12 bases, and 10 bases separated the two germline ends. The CDR3 consists of 10 residues. Germline V gene lookup returns CDR1 DFQATT and CDR2 SNEGSKA (reference sequence). Written as DNA, the CDR3 is TGCAGTGCTAGATTGGTGGAGGACACCTTC. As protein: CSARLVEDTF.

V is TRBV6-4 and J is TRBJ2-3; maybe TRBD2 (6 bases). Trimming cost V 6 bases and J 2 bases, with 15 bases left between them. Per the germline V gene, CDR1 is MRHNA and CDR2 is SNTAGT. The CDR3 sequence is 15 residues long. Written as DNA, the CDR3 is TGTGCCAGCAGGGAGGGACTGGGACCCACAGATACGCAGTATTTT. Its translation: CASREGLGPTDTQYF.

The rearrangement links TRBV28 to TRBJ1-2; 9 positions match TRBD1. This CDR3 comprises 15 residues. CDR1 is MDHEN, CDR2 SYDVKM, per germline. J gave up 4 bases and V 8 bases, and 11 bases lay outside the gene matches. The CDR3 DNA sequence: TGTGCCAGCCGTGCTACCGGGACAGGGATCTATGGCTACACCTTC. It is translated as CASRATGTGIYGYTF.

The rearrangement joins TRBV6-5 to TRBJ1-1; D perhaps matches TRBD1 (5 bases). Germline loops: CDR1 MNHEY, CDR2 SVGAGI. The V end lost 6 bases, the J end lost 6 bases, and 11 bases lay between the germline ends. This CDR3 has 12 amino acids. The CDR3 here is CASSLPGSEAFF. CDR3 nucleotide sequence: TGTGCCAGCAGCCTCCCAGGGTCTGAAGCTTTCTTT.

There are a few counts of this clone. J is TRBJ2-6 and V is TRBV28; D gene ambiguous. Germline CDR1 is MDHEN and CDR2 is SYDVKM. This CDR3 has 14 amino acids. V dropped 4 bases and J dropped 4 bases, with 8 bases sitting between them. This chain's CDR3 is CASSSTEGANVLTF. The CDR3 nucleotides read TGTGCCAGCAGTTCGACGGAGGGGGCCAACGTCCTGACTTTC.

The rearrangement links TRBV19 to TRBJ1-1; no firm D call. Germline V gene sequence: CDR1 LNHDA, CDR2 SQIVND (reference sequence). The CDR3 runs 13 residues. With 2 bases removed from V and 7 bases from J, the gap between germline ends came to 11 bases. Here the CDR3 DNA reads TGTGCCAGTAGTATACAAGGCCGCGGTGAAGCTTTCTTT. It encodes CASSIQGRGEAFF.

The chain couples TRBV5-1 to TRBJ2-3; 14 nucleotides match TRBD2. The CDR3 spans 17 residues. The germline V gene encodes CDR1 SGHRS and CDR2 YFSETQ. The V segment lost 3 bases and the J segment 5 bases; nucleotides outside the gene matches: 8. The chain's CDR3 is CASSWGLAGVMVDTQYF. In nucleotides, the CDR3 is TGCGCCAGCAGCTGGGGACTAGCGGGAGTGATGGTAGATACGCAGTATTTT. Filled out from reference TRBV5-1 and TRBJ2-3, the complete variable domain reads KAGVTQTPRYLIKTRGQQVTLSCSPISGHRSVSWYQQTPGQGLQFLFEYFSETQRNKGNFPGRFSGRQFSNSRSEMNVSTLELGDSALYLCASSWGLAGVMVDTQYFGPGTRLTVL.

The V and J genes are TRBV29-1 and TRBJ2-2; 12 bases line up with TRBD1. This CDR3 is 15 amino acids long. V shed 6 bases, J shed 7 bases, and the junction held 9 bases outside the gene matches. The germline V gene encodes CDR1 SQVTM and CDR2 ANQGSEA. The CDR3 DNA reads as TGCAGCGTCGCCACGGGACAGGGGGCGGTCGGGGAGCTGTTTTTT. This sequence encodes CSVATGQGAVGELFF.

The V gene is TRBV5-6, the J gene TRBJ2-3, with 7 bases fitting TRBD2. This CDR3 has 16 amino acids. Germline V gives CDR1 SGHDT, CDR2 YYEEEE. V shed 3 bases and J 2 bases; nucleotides not matched to a gene: 9. CDR3 DNA: TGTGCCAGCAGCTCCCGCCTTGGACTAGTCACAGATACGCAGTATTTT. It is translated as CASSSRLGLVTDTQYF.

The chain links TRBV6-1 to TRBJ2-3; 10 nucleotides align to TRBD2. V trimming: 2 bases; J trimming: 2 bases; junction bases outside the gene matches: 7. Germline V gene lookup returns CDR1 MNHNS and CDR2 SASEGT. The CDR3 runs to 17 residues. The CDR3 sequence is CASSEKVLAGATDTQYF. CDR3 in DNA: TGTGCCAGCAGTGAAAAGGTCCTAGCGGGGGCCACAGATACGCAGTATTTT.

This chain links TRBV7-7 with TRBJ2-5; a weak D match, TRBD2 (5 bases). V shed 6 bases and J shed 5 bases, with 13 bases lying between them. The CDR3 contains 13 residues. Germline values: CDR1 SSHAT, CDR2 FNYEAQ (reference sequence). CDR3 sequence (DNA): TGTGCCAGCAGTTTCAGCGGTTCCGAGACCCAGTACTTC. This translates into CASSFSGSETQYF. Drawing the rest from reference TRBV7-7 and TRBJ2-5, the complete variable domain is GAGVSQSPRYKVTKRGQDVTLRCDPISSHATLYWYQQALGQGPEFLTYFNYEAQPDKSGLPSDRFSAERPEGSISTLTIQRTEQRDSAMYRCASSFSGSETQYFGPGTRLLVL.

This chain uses TRBV28 with TRBJ2-7; 9 nucleotides align to TRBD1. The CDR3 spans 15 residues. V shed 10 bases and J 3 bases; nucleotides not matched to a gene: 13. Germline CDR1 is MDHEN and CDR2 is SYDVKM. The CDR3 loop reads CAIAGTGFGVYEQYF. The CDR3 nucleotides are TGTGCCATCGCCGGGACAGGGTTTGGGGTCTACGAGCAGTACTTC.

This clone showed up just a few times. The chain is built from TRBV6-1 and TRBJ1-2, with 8 positions matching TRBD1. Germline values: CDR1 MNHNS, CDR2 SASEGT. With 1 base clipped from V and 5 bases from J, the junction kept 9 bases outside the gene matches. The CDR3 is made up of 16 amino acids. CDR3 DNA sequence: TGTGCCAGCAGTGAAGGGACAGGGCGAAACGGGTATGGCTACACCTTC. Its protein product is CASSEGTGRNGYGYTF.

V and J are TRBV5-6 and TRBJ2-5, with D uncertain. This CDR3 spans 13 amino acids. V was cut by 4 bases and J by 11 bases, with 18 bases left in between. Germline loops: CDR1 SGHDT, CDR2 YYEEEE. The CDR3 reads CASSQTPTYEQYF. The CDR3 DNA follows: TGTGCCAGCAGCCAAACGCCGACTTATGAGCAGTACTTC.

This clone was seen once. The junction does not match germline at one end; this may be a read error. This chain uses TRBV7-7 with TRBJ2-7; the match to TRBD2 covers 14 bases. CDR3 size: 18 residues. In germline, CDR1 is SSHAT, CDR2 FNYEAQ (reference sequence). CDR3 nucleotide sequence: TGTGCTAGCAGCTGGGGACTAGCGGGAGTTTCGAACTCCTACGAGCAGTACTTC. Protein product: CASSWGLAGVSNSYEQYF.

The rearrangement joins TRBV27 to TRBJ1-1; maybe TRBD1 (5 bases). The CDR3 totals 18 residues. Trimming left V 5 bases short and J 4 bases short, with 26 bases between. Germline CDR1 is MNHEY and CDR2 is SMNVEV (reference sequence). CDR3 residues: CASSRGEAGVRSATEAFF. DNA of the CDR3: TGTGCCAGCAGTCGGGGGGAAGCGGGGGTTCGGTCTGCCACTGAAGCTTTCTTT.

V and J are TRBV19 and TRBJ1-2; a possible D gene is TRBD1 (5 bases). V was pared by 5 bases and J by 0 bases, with 16 bases between. Per the germline V gene, CDR1 is LNHDA and CDR2 is SQIVND (reference sequence). The CDR3 extends over 16 amino acids. CDR3 in amino acids: CASSRDGGSANYGYTF. As DNA, the CDR3 is TGTGCCAGTAGTCGAGACGGGGGGTCAGCTAACTATGGCTACACCTTC.

CDR3: CASMGDIGNTIYF. The CDR3 DNA follows: TGTGCCAGCATGGGGGACATTGGAAACACCATATATTTT. The chain has TRBV2 and TRBJ1-3, with D perhaps TRBD1 (6 bases). This CDR3 has 13 amino acids. Germline V gene data show CDR1 as SNHLY and CDR2 as FYNNEI. The V gene lost 7 bases and the J gene lost 3 bases, with 10 bases spanning the gap.

This clone has only a few counts. The rearrangement links TRBV20-1 to TRBJ2-7; 7 nucleotides line up with TRBD1. CDR3 length equals 11 residues. Germline-derived CDR1 and CDR2 are DFQATT and SNEGSKA (reference sequence). V trimming: 4 bases; J trimming: 5 bases; junction bases outside the gene matches: 2. In DNA, the CDR3 is TGCAGTGCTACAGACAGGGACGAGCAGTACTTC. It specifies CSATDRDEQYF.

The J gene is TRBJ2-7, the V gene TRBV10-2; possibly TRBD2 for D (5 bases). The CDR3 consists of 12 residues. Trimming took off 8 bases at V and 4 bases at J, with 12 bases between the two ends. The germline gives CDR1 WSHSY, CDR2 SAAADI. This CDR3 is CASRLADYEQYF. CDR3 DNA: TGCGCCAGCCGGCTAGCAGATTACGAGCAGTACTTC.

The chain joins TRBV28 to TRBJ2-2; D not resolved. This CDR3 is 14 amino acids long. V lost 6 bases and J lost 3, with 11 bases in between. Looked up from germline, CDR1 is MDHEN and CDR2 is SYDVKM. The CDR3 region is CASRPTHYTGELFF. CDR3 bases: TGTGCCAGCAGACCGACTCACTACACCGGGGAGCTGTTTTTT.

The chain couples TRBV27 to TRBJ1-6; D unresolved. CDR1 MNHEY and CDR2 SMNVEV come from the germline V gene (reference sequence). The CDR3 runs 15 residues. Trimming removed 5 bases from V and 4 bases from J, with 12 bases in between. The CDR3 sequence: CASSTLNNYNSPLHF. CDR3 nucleotide sequence: TGTGCCAGCAGTACCTTAAACAATTATAATTCACCCCTCCACTTT.

The rearrangement joins TRBV2 to TRBJ2-7, with 12 nucleotides matching TRBD2. The trim removed 6 bases at V and 0 bases at J, leaving 9 bases unmatched. CDR1 is SNHLY and CDR2 is FYNNEI in the germline V gene. The CDR3 is made up of 17 amino acids. The CDR3 DNA reads TGTGCCAGCAGCGACTTTTTACTAGCGGGAGGCTCCTACGAGCAGTACTTC. It translates to CASSDFLLAGGSYEQYF.

The chain has TRBV7-9 and TRBJ2-1; tentatively, D is TRBD1 (5 bases). Germline CDR1 reads SEHNR; CDR2 reads FQNEAQ (reference sequence). Trimming took off 0 bases at V and 8 bases at J, with 17 bases between the two ends. The length of the CDR3 is 16 residues. The CDR3 is CASSLAGPSRVHEQFF. CDR3 bases: TGTGCCAGCAGCTTAGCTGGTCCCTCCAGGGTCCATGAGCAGTTCTTC.

This clone was observed a handful of times. The CDR3 loop reads CASSPGQGDRNTIYF. The CDR3 DNA reads TGTGCCAGCAGTCCGGGACAGGGGGATCGAAACACCATATATTTT. The chain is built from TRBV28 and TRBJ1-3; 11 bases match TRBD1. CDR1 and CDR2 (germline): MDHEN, SYDVKM. The CDR3 loop spans 15 amino acids. V lost 5 bases and J lost 5; bases outside the gene matches: 5.

The chain couples TRBV27 to TRBJ1-2, with 8 bases aligning to TRBD1. The ends lost 5 bases at V and 4 bases at J; junction bases unmatched: 9. CDR3 length: 15 amino acids. Germline V gene lookup returns CDR1 MNHEY and CDR2 SMNVEV (reference sequence). This chain's CDR3 is CASSRTGQVSYGYTF. The CDR3 bases are TGTGCCAGCAGTCGTACGGGACAGGTTAGCTATGGCTACACCTTC.